The entry that follows covers one T cell receptor (beta chain) sequence. It was with random hexamers that roughly 0.5 to 1 ug RNA was reverse transcribed. An immunoSEQ multiplex PCR generated amplified TCR beta CDR3 products spanning 54 Vbeta and 13 Jbeta. TCRdb fed the immunoSEQ multiplex PCR reads into MiXCR, producing one record per CDR3 protein. Of 190,000 or so distinct CDR3 sequences in the sample, around 96% were seen once. The record originates from a study of CD8 T cells in Susac syndrome. CD8+ and CD4+ T cells from blood underwent TCR beta sequencing. Included as multiple sclerosis controls were treatment-naive patients who had stable or active relapsing-remitting disease. Both CD4+ and CD8+ T cells were negatively isolated, and TEMRA cells underwent FACS enrichment. This CDR3 is 14 amino acids long. The germline V and J ends were trimmed by 3 bases and 2 bases, with 13 bases remaining between them. Germline CDR1 and CDR2: DFQATT and SNEGSKA (reference sequence).

The specimen was CD4+ T cells from PBMCs. The rearrangement uses TRBV20-1 and TRBJ2-5; a weak D match, TRBD2 (5 bases). The clonotype originates from a human donor with multiple sclerosis. CDR3 region: CSASELALQETQYF. CDR3 DNA sequence: TGCAGTGCTAGCGAGCTAGCCCTACAAGAGACCCAGTACTTC.